A single sample is the source of the 25 T cell receptor beta chains below, sequenced in a study of blood T cell repertoires in COVID-19. The table came from immunoSEQ multiplex PCR; TCRdb's copy has only in-frame clones and leaves some out. The sample has tens of thousands of clones, about 91% seen once. Material for sequencing was peripheral blood. The receptor source for this set is a woman in her sixties with COVID-19, enrolled during active disease.

The chain has TRBV4-1 and TRBJ1-2; D is possibly TRBD1 (5 bases). The V gene lost 1 base and the J gene lost 8 bases, with 11 bases spanning the gap. CDR1 and CDR2 (germline): MGHRA, YSYEKL. CDR3 length: 13 residues. CDR3 coding DNA: TGCGCCAGCAGCCAAGGAGTGGGGCTCGGCTACACCTTC. Its protein product is CASSQGVGLGYTF.

This sequence joins TRBV27 and TRBJ2-1, with D perhaps TRBD1 (6 bases). This CDR3 region has 14 residues. Trimming removed 3 bases from V and 2 bases from J, with 8 bases in between. Germline V gives CDR1 MNHEY, CDR2 SMNVEV (reference sequence). CDR3 nucleotide sequence: TGTGCCAGCAGTTTCAGGGGTCCCTACAATGAGCAGTTCTTC. It yields the protein CASSFRGPYNEQFF.

The V call is TRBV9, the J call TRBJ2-1; D remains unclear. The germline V gene encodes CDR1 SGDLS and CDR2 YYNGEE. The CDR3 extends over 13 amino acids. V was pared by 3 bases and J by 9 bases, with 13 bases between. The CDR3 region is CASSAGPVIEQFF. The CDR3 DNA reads TGTGCCAGCAGCGCAGGCCCCGTTATTGAGCAGTTCTTC. Together with reference TRBV9 and TRBJ2-1, the CDR3 gives the full variable domain: DSGVTQTPKHLITATGQRVTLRCSPRSGDLSVYWYQQSLDQGLQFLIQYYNGEERAKGNILERFSAQQFPDLHSELNLSSLELGDSALYFCASSAGPVIEQFFGPGTRLTVL.

The J gene is TRBJ2-7, the V gene TRBV21-1; TRBD2 is the table's D call, not checked against the DNA. TRBV21-1 is listed as a pseudogene. This CDR3 has 16 amino acids. The CDR3 spells CASSPTLTSWSYEQYF. CDR3 in DNA: TGTGCCAGCAGCCCAACCTTGACTAGTTGGTCCTACGAGCAGTACTTC.

The chain joins TRBV11-2 to TRBJ2-3; TRBD2 matches at 7 bases. V gave up 4 bases and J gave up 4 bases; unmatched junction bases: 8. The germline V gene has CDR1 SGHAT and CDR2 FQNNGV. The CDR3 spans 15 residues. The CDR3 here is CASSSRLAPSDTQYF. DNA for the CDR3: TGTGCCAGCAGCTCCCGACTAGCTCCCTCAGATACGCAGTATTTT.

This chain links TRBV18 with TRBJ2-2; weak D call: TRBD2 (6 bases). The germline gives CDR1 KGHSH, CDR2 LQKENI. V was cut by 6 bases and J by 0 bases, with 14 bases left in between. The CDR3 runs to 16 residues. CDR3 in amino acids: CASSATGGSNTGELFF. Here the CDR3 DNA reads TGTGCCAGCTCCGCGACCGGGGGATCGAACACCGGGGAGCTGTTTTTT.

The V and J genes are TRBV6-5 and TRBJ2-7, with 14 bases identical to TRBD2. This CDR3 is 15 amino acids long. V gave up 4 bases and J gave up 5 bases; unmatched junction bases: 4. Germline V gives CDR1 MNHEY, CDR2 SVGAGI. In DNA, the CDR3 is TGTGCCAGCAGTTCAAGGACTAGCGGGAGGAACGAGCAGTACTTC. Translating it yields CASSSRTSGRNEQYF.

The V and J genes are TRBV3-1 (or the pseudogene TRBV3-2) and TRBJ1-2; a possible D gene is TRBD1 (6 bases). The CDR3 is made up of 13 amino acids. CDR1 is LGHDT, CDR2 YNNKEL, per germline (reference sequence). Trimming pared 3 bases from V and 1 base from J, leaving 6 bases between. In DNA, the CDR3 is TGTGCCAGCAGCCAGGACAGTAACTATGGCTACACCTTC. Encoded protein: CASSQDSNYGYTF.

The J gene is TRBJ1-2, the V gene TRBV7-2; D gene ambiguous. The V gene lost 5 bases and the J gene lost 8 bases, with 12 bases spanning the gap. The CDR3 is made up of 12 amino acids. Germline CDR1 and CDR2: SGHTA and FQGNSA. The CDR3 here is CASSPRTAGYTF. The CDR3 DNA reads TGTGCCAGCAGCCCGAGGACTGCAGGCTACACCTTC.

CDR3 amino acids: CASSHYPLLAGALEQYF. CDR3 coding DNA: TGTGCCAGTAGTCATTACCCTCTACTAGCGGGAGCACTTGAGCAGTACTTC. This chain uses TRBV19 with TRBJ2-7, with TRBD2 matching 11 bases. Germline CDR1 and CDR2: LNHDA and SQIVND (reference sequence). V trimming: 5 bases; J trimming: 7 bases; junction bases outside the gene matches: 16. The CDR3 extends over 17 amino acids. Filled out from reference TRBV19 and TRBJ2-7, the complete variable domain reads DGGITQSPKYLFRKEGQNVTLSCEQNLNHDAMYWYRQDPGQGLRLIYYSQIVNDFQKGDIAEGYSVSREKKESFPLTVTSAQKNPTAFYLCASSHYPLLAGALEQYFGPGTRLTVT.

The chain combines TRBV11-3 with TRBJ1-3; D not certain. Trimming cost V 5 bases and J 1 base, with 9 bases left between them. The germline gives CDR1 SGHNT, CDR2 YENEEA. The CDR3 runs 14 residues. CDR3 sequence reads: CASSPFLSGNTIYF. The CDR3 region has the DNA TGTGCCAGCAGCCCTTTTCTTTCTGGAAACACCATATATTTT.

The gene calls are TRBV6-5 and TRBJ1-2; weak D call: TRBD1 (5 bases). Germline CDR1 reads MNHEY; CDR2 reads SVGAGI. Deletions cut 2 bases from V and 2 bases from J, with 6 bases between. The CDR3 runs to 13 residues. The CDR3 loop reads CASSYAGNYGYTF. The CDR3 DNA follows: TGTGCCAGCAGTTACGCAGGGAACTATGGCTACACCTTC.

J is TRBJ1-5 and V is TRBV6-1; 8 bases agree with TRBD1. There are 15 residues in the CDR3. In germline, CDR1 is MNHNS, CDR2 SASEGT. The ends lost 1 base at V and 5 bases at J; junction bases unmatched: 4. The CDR3 here is CASSEGQGQHQPQHF. Written as DNA, the CDR3 is TGTGCCAGCAGTGAAGGACAGGGGCAGCATCAGCCCCAGCATTTT.

The V gene is TRBV9, the J gene TRBJ1-1, with D perhaps matching TRBD1 (6 bases). V was cut by 3 bases and J by 1 base, with 13 bases left in between. The length of the CDR3 is 15 residues. Germline V gives CDR1 SGDLS, CDR2 YYNGEE. The CDR3 DNA reads as TGTGCCAGCAGCGCCTTGGGACAACCGAACACTGAAGCTTTCTTT. It codes for CASSALGQPNTEAFF.

This clone appeared a single time. This chain connects TRBV5-1 to TRBJ1-1; 10 bases fit TRBD1. The CDR3 has 13 residues. V lost 3 bases and J lost 4; bases outside the gene matches: 0. CDR1 is SGHRS and CDR2 is YFSETQ in the germline V gene. The CDR3 DNA reads as TGCGCCAGCAGCTGGACAGGGGGCACTGAAGCTTTCTTT. Its protein product is CASSWTGGTEAFF.

The J gene is TRBJ2-1, the V gene TRBV27; 14 bases line up with TRBD2. The CDR3 length is 18 residues. Germline loops: CDR1 MNHEY, CDR2 SMNVEV (reference sequence). V trimming: 3 bases; J trimming: 0 bases; junction bases outside the gene matches: 4. As DNA, the CDR3 is TGTGCCAGCAGTTTCGGGACTAGCGGGAGTATCTCCTACAATGAGCAGTTCTTC. Its protein product is CASSFGTSGSISYNEQFF.

In this sample, this clone turned up once. The chain is built from TRBV28 and TRBJ2-3; TRBD1 is a possible D gene (5 bases). Germline values: CDR1 MDHEN, CDR2 SYDVKM. The V end lost 3 bases, the J end lost 2 bases, and 30 bases lay between the germline ends. CDR3 length equals 21 residues. The CDR3, as DNA: TGTGCCAGCAGTTTGTCCAGGTGGGGCGTTGAAGTGACGCCAAACACAGATACGCAGTATTTT. This translates into CASSLSRWGVEVTPNTDTQYF.

The chain recombines TRBV4-2 with TRBJ2-7; a weak D match, TRBD1 (6 bases). This CDR3 has 17 residues. V was clipped by 1 base and J by 0 bases, with 16 bases between them. Looked up from germline, CDR1 is LGHNA and CDR2 is YNFKEQ. DNA of the CDR3: TGTGCCAGCAGCCAAGTGCGGTTCAACAGGGACTCCTACGAGCAGTACTTC. It is translated as CASSQVRFNRDSYEQYF.

This chain links TRBV10-2 with TRBJ2-1, with TRBD2 matching over 14 bases. After removal of 8 bases from V and 9 bases from J, the junction contained 12 bases not matched to a gene. The CDR3 contains 16 residues. Germline CDR1 and CDR2: WSHSY and SAAADI. The DNA for the CDR3 is TGCGCCAGCGGATGGAGACTAGCGGGAGGGGGAAGTGAGCAGTTCTTC. Protein product: CASGWRLAGGGSEQFF.

The chain carries TRBV7-2 and TRBJ2-1, with 10 bases that match TRBD2. CDR1 and CDR2 from the germline V gene are SGHTA and FQGNSA. The CDR3 is made up of 17 amino acids. The J segment lost 7 bases and the V segment lost 2 bases, leaving 11 bases of the junction unmatched. CDR3 loop: CASSLYRVGLALNEQFF. CDR3 DNA: TGTGCCAGCAGCTTATATCGAGTGGGACTAGCGCTAAATGAGCAGTTCTTC.

This rearrangement joins TRBV7-7 to TRBJ2-7, with TRBD2 matching 9 bases. CDR3 length equals 15 residues. Trimming removed 2 bases from V and 2 bases from J; junction bases left unmatched: 4. Germline loops: CDR1 SSHAT, CDR2 FNYEAQ (reference sequence). CDR3 sequence (DNA): TGTGCCAGCAGCTTATTAGCGGGAGCCACCTACGAGCAGTACTTC. Translated, it gives CASSLLAGATYEQYF.

This clone is a singleton in its sample. The rearrangement uses TRBV4-3 and TRBJ2-2; D is perhaps TRBD2 (6 bases). V lost 2 bases and J 8 bases, leaving 12 bases between the germline ends. CDR1 LGHNA and CDR2 YSLEER come from the germline V gene. CDR3 size: 14 residues. The DNA for the CDR3 is TGCGCCAGCAGCCAATCCGGGGGATTTGGGGAGCTGTTTTTT. Translated, it gives CASSQSGGFGELFF.

The chain combines TRBV7-4 with TRBJ1-6, with D uncertain. Trimming stripped 3 bases from V and 4 bases from J, with 13 bases between. The CDR3 length is 16 residues. From germline, CDR1 is SGHVT and CDR2 SQSDAQ. CDR3 DNA sequence: TGTGCCAGCAGCTTGGGAGCAGCCTTTTATAATTCACCCCTCCACTTT. The encoded protein is CASSLGAAFYNSPLHF.

The chain couples TRBV4-3 to TRBJ2-7; TRBD1 is a possible D gene (5 bases). Trimming took 2 bases from V and 2 from J, leaving 10 bases between them. Looked up from germline, CDR1 is LGHNA and CDR2 is YSLEER. The CDR3 is 14 residues long. The CDR3 nucleotides read TGCGCCAGCAGCCAACTAAGGGGAACCTACGAGCAGTACTTC. Protein: CASSQLRGTYEQYF.

The chain combines TRBV4-3 with TRBJ1-6, with 7 bases matching TRBD1. Germline CDR1 LGHNA, CDR2 YSLEER. With 1 base clipped from V and 9 bases from J, the junction kept 3 bases outside the gene matches. The CDR3 extends over 14 amino acids. The CDR3 nucleotides are TGCGCCAGCAGCCAAGGACAGGGAGGTTCACCCCTCCACTTT. Its translation: CASSQGQGGSPLHF.